This T cell receptor (beta chain) was sequenced in a study of shared clonotypes between healthy human individuals. In germline, CDR1 is MNHNS, CDR2 SASEGT. This CDR3 spans 18 amino acids. Trimming left V 1 base short and J 0 bases short, with 18 bases between. It was at deep level that the assay was run. The sorted-subset replicate PCRs were given about 210 ng DNA, which is approximately 30,000 T cell genomes. Profiled with immunoSEQ multiplex PCR; TCRdb holds only in-frame clones, not every one. The sample holds roughly 2.6 million clones, approximately 90% seen once. This rearrangement joins TRBV6-1 to TRBJ1-1; no reliable D call. The clonotype comes from a man between 18 and 35 years old in good health. The sample consisted of naive CD4+ T cells sorted from blood. Indicated subset: CD45RA+ positively selected. The CDR3 DNA reads TGTGCCAGCAGTGAAGGGCCCCGAGGGCCGGGTATGAACACTGAAGCTTTCTTT. Its translation is CASSEGPRGPGMNTEAFF.